This T cell receptor (beta chain) came from a study of cytomegalovirus exposure and HLA in healthy donors. Study-level points and caveats: TRBV6-2, TRBV6-3 and some other V segments were unresolvable in 87-base-pair reads.

With 0 bases clipped from V and 2 bases from J, the junction kept 3 bases outside the gene matches. Germline V gene lookup returns CDR1 KGHSH and CDR2 LQKENI. CDR3 length equals 15 residues. In the case of this clone: Its specificity is not known.

PCR amplification relied on 60 Vbeta primers (plus 13 Jbeta primers). Assay: immunoSEQ multiplex PCR; the TCRdb copy retains only in-frame clones and omits some. The sample includes 110,000 to 150,000 clones, roughly 80% seen only once; the top ten take approximately 0.97%. Sequenced sample: PBMCs. The chain uses TRBV18 and TRBJ2-7, with 8 bases matching TRBD1. The sequence derives from a man between 18 and 29 years old in good health and CMV-seronegative. DNA of the CDR3: TGTGCCAGCTCACCACCGTCGGGACAGGCCTACGAGCAGTACTTC. It specifies CASSPPSGQAYEQYF.